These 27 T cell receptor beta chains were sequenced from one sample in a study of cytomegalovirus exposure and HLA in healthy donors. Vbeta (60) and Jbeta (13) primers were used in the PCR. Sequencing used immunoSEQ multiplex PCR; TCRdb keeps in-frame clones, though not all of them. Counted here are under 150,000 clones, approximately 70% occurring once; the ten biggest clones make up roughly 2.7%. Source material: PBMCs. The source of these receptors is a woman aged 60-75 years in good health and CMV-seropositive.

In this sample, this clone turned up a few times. The CDR3: CASSGGQLGYGYTF. The CDR3 DNA sequence: TGTGCCAGCAGCGGGGGACAGCTTGGGTATGGCTACACCTTC. This chain connects TRBV7-8 to TRBJ1-2, with 7 positions matching TRBD1. The CDR3 covers 14 residues. The V and J ends lost 5 bases and 5 bases, in that order; junction bases with no gene match: 8. Germline-derived CDR1 and CDR2 are SGHVS and FQNEAQ.

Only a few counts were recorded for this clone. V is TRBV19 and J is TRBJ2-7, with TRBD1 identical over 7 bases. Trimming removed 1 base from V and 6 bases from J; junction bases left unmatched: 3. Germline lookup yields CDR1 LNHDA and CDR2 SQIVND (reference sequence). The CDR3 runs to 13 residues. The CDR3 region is CASSIGRTGEQYF. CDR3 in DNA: TGTGCCAGTAGTATAGGACGGACAGGCGAGCAGTACTTC.

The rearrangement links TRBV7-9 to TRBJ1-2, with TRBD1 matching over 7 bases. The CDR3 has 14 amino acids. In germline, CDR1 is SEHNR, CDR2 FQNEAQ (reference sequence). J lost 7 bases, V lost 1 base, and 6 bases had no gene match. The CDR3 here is CASSLGQGRLGYTF. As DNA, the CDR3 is TGTGCCAGCAGCTTAGGACAGGGACGGCTTGGCTACACCTTC.

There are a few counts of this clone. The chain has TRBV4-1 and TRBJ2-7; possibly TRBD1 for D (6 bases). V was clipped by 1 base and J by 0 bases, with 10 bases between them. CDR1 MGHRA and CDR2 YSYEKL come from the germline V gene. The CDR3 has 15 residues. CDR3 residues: CASSQVRDNSYEQYF. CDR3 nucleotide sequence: TGCGCCAGCAGCCAAGTCCGGGACAACTCCTACGAGCAGTACTTC.

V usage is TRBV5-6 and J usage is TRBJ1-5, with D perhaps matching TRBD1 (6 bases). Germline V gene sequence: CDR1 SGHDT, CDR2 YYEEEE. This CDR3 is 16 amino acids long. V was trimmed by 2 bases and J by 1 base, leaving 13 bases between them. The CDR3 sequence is CASSFSSRGSNQPQHF. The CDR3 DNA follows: TGTGCCAGCAGCTTCTCTTCCAGGGGAAGCAATCAGCCCCAGCATTTT.

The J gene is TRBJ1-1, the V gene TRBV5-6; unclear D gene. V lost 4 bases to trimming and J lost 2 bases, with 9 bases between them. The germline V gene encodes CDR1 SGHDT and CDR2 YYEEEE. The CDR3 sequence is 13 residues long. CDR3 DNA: TGTGCCAGCAGCATAGATTCAAACACTGAAGCTTTCTTT. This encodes CASSIDSNTEAFF.

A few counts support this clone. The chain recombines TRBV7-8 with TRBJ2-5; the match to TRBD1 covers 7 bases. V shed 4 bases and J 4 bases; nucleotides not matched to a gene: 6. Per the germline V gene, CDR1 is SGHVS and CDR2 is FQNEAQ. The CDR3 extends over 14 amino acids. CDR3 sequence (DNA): TGTGCCAGCAGCTCCAGCTCAGGGGGAGAGACCCAGTACTTC. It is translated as CASSSSSGGETQYF.

The CDR3, as DNA: TGCGCCAGCAGCCCACAGGGGTCCCCCTACGAGCAGTACTTC. Its protein is CASSPQGSPYEQYF. The chain has TRBV5-1 and TRBJ2-7, with 7 positions matching TRBD1. V lost 4 bases to trimming and J lost 2 bases; unmatched junction nucleotides: 6. This CDR3 is 14 amino acids long. CDR1 SGHRS and CDR2 YFSETQ come from the germline V gene.

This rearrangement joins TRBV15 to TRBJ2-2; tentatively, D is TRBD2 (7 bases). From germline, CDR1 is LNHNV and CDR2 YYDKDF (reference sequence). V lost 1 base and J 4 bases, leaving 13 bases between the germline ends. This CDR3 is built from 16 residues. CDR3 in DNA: TGTGCCACCAGCAGAGTAGGTCGGGGGGCCACCGGGGAGCTGTTTTTT. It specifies CATSRVGRGATGELFF.

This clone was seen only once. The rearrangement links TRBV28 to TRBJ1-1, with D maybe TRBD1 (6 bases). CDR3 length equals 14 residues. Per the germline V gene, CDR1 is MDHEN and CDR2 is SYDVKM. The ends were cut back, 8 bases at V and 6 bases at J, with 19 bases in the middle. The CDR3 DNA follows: TGTGCCAGCTTCGGACAGCCCTGGACCGCTGAAGCTTTCTTT. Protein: CASFGQPWTAEAFF. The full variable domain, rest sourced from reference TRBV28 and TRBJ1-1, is DVKVTQSSRYLVKRTGEKVFLECVQDMDHENMFWYRQDPGLGLRLIYFSYDVKMKEKGDIPEGYSVSREKKERFSLILESASTNQTSMYLCASFGQPWTAEAFFGQGTRLTVV.

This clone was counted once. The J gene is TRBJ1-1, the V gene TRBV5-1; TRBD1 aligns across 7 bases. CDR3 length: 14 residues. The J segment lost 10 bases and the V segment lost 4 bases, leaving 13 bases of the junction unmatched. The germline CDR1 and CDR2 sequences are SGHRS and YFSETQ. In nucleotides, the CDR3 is TGCGCCAGCAGCCCGTCCGGGACAGACAATACAGCTTTCTTT. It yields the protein CASSPSGTDNTAFF.

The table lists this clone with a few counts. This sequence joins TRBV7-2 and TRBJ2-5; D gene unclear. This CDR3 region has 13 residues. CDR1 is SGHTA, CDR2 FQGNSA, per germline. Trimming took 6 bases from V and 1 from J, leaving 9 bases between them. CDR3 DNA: TGTGCCAGCAGGAGCCGGGTCCAAGAGACCCAGTACTTC. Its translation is CASRSRVQETQYF.

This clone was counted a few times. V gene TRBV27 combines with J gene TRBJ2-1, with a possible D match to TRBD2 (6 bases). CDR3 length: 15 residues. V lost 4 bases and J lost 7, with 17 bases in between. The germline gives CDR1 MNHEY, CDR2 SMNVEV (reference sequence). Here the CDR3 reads CASSSLRDGGNEQFF. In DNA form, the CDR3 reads TGTGCCAGCAGTTCCCTCAGGGACGGAGGGAATGAGCAGTTCTTC.

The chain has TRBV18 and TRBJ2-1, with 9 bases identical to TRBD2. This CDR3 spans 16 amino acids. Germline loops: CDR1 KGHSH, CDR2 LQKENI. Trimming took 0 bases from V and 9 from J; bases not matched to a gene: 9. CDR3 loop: CASSPPGTSQAAEQFF. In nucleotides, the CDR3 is TGTGCCAGCTCACCACCAGGGACTAGCCAGGCCGCTGAGCAGTTCTTC.

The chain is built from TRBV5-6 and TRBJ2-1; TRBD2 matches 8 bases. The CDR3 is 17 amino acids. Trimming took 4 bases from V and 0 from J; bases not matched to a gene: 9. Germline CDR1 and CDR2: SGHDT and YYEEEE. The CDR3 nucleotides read TGTGCCAGCAGCAACCCTTTAGCGGGGAACTCCTACAATGAGCAGTTCTTC. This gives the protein CASSNPLAGNSYNEQFF. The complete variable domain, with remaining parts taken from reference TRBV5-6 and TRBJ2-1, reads DAGVTQSPTHLIKTRGQQVTLRCSPKSGHDTVSWYQQALGQGPQFIFQYYEEEERQRGNFPDRFSGHQFPNYSSELNVNALLLGDSALYLCASSNPLAGNSYNEQFFGPGTRLTVL.

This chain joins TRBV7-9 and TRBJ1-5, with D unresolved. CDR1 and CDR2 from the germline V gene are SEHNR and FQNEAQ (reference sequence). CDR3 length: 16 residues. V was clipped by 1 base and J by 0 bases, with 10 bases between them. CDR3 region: CASSLVYDTSNQPQHF. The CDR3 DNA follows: TGTGCCAGCAGCTTAGTATACGACACTAGCAATCAGCCCCAGCATTTT.

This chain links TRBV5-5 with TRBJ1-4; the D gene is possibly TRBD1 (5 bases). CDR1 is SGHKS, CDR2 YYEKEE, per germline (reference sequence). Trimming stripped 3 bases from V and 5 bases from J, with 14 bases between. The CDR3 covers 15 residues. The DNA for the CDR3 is TGTGCCAGCAGCTGGGGGGAAGTCCTCAATGAAAAACTGTTTTTT. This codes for CASSWGEVLNEKLFF.

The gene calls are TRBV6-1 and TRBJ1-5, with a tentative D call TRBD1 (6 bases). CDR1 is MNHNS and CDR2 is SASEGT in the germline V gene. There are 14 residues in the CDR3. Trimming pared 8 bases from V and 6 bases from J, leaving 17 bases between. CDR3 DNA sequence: TGTGCCAGCCTGGCCGGGACACCAGTTCAGCCCCAGCATTTT. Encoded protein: CASLAGTPVQPQHF.

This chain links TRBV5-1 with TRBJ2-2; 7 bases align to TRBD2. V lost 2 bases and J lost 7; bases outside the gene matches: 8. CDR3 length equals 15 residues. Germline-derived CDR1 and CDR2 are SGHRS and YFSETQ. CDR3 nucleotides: TGCGCCAGCAGCTTCGGGGAGGGCCCCCTCGGGGAGCTGTTTTTT. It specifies CASSFGEGPLGELFF.

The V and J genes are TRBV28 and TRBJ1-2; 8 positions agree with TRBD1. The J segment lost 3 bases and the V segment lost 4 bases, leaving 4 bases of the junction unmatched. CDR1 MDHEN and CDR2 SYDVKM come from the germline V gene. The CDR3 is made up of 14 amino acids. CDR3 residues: CASSSGGTDYGYTF. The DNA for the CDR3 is TGTGCCAGCAGTTCAGGGGGCACGGACTATGGCTACACCTTC.

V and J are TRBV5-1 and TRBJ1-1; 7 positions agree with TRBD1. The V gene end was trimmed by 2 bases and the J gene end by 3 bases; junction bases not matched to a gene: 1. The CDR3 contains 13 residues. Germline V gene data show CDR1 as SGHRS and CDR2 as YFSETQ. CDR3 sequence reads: CASSFTGDTEAFF. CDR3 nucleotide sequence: TGCGCCAGCAGCTTTACAGGGGACACTGAAGCTTTCTTT.

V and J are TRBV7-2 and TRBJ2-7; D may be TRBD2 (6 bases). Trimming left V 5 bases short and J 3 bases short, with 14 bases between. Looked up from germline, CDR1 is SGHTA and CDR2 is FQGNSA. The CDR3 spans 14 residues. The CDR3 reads CASSHDVGGYEQYF. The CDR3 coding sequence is TGTGCCAGCAGCCATGACGTCGGGGGCTACGAGCAGTACTTC.

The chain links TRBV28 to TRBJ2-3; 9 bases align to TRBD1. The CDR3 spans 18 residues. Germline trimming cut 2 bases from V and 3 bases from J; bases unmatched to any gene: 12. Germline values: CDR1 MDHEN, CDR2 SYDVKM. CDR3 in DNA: TGTGCCAGCAGTTTAAGGGGACAGGGTAGAGATGGTACAGATACGCAGTATTTT. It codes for CASSLRGQGRDGTDTQYF.

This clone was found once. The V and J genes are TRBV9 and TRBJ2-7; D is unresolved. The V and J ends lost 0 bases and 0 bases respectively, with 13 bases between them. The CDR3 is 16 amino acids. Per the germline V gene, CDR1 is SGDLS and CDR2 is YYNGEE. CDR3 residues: CASSVGPTSSSYEQYF. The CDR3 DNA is TGTGCCAGCAGCGTAGGACCCACCTCTAGCTCCTACGAGCAGTACTTC. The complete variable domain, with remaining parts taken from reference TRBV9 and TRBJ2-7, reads DSGVTQTPKHLITATGQRVTLRCSPRSGDLSVYWYQQSLDQGLQFLIQYYNGEERAKGNILERFSAQQFPDLHSELNLSSLELGDSALYFCASSVGPTSSSYEQYFGPGTRLTVT.

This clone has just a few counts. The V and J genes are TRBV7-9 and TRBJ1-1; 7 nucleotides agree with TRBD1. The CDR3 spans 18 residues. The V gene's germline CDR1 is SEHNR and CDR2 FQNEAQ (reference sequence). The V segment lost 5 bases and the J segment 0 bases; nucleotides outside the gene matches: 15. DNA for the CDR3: TGTGCCAGCAGCCTGGCGACAGGGCCCTCTTGGATGAACACTGAAGCTTTCTTT. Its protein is CASSLATGPSWMNTEAFF. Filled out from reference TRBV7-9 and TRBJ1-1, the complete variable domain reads DTGVSQNPRHKITKRGQNVTFRCDPISEHNRLYWYRQTLGQGPEFLTYFQNEAQLEKSRLLSDRFSAERPKGSFSTLEIQRTEQGDSAMYLCASSLATGPSWMNTEAFFGQGTRLTVV.

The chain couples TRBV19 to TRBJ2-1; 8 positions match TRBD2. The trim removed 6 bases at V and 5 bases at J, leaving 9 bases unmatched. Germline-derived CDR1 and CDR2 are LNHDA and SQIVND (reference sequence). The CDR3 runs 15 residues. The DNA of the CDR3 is TGTGCCAGTAGGCGGGGGGATCCAAACAACAATGAGCAGTTCTTC. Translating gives CASRRGDPNNNEQFF.

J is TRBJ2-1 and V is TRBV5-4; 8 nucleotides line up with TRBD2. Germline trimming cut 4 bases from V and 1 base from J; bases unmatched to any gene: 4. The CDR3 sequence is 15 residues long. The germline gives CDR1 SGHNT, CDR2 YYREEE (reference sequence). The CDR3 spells CASSGRGDSYNEQFF. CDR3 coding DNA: TGTGCCAGCAGCGGGCGGGGGGATTCCTACAATGAGCAGTTCTTC.